This T cell receptor (beta chain) is from a study of T cell responses to AZD1222 COVID-19 vaccine. CDR3 size: 12 residues. V lost 1 base to trimming and J lost 11 bases, with 11 bases between them. Looked up from germline, CDR1 is SEHNR and CDR2 is FQNEAQ (reference sequence). Whole-study findings and limits: Two AZD1222 doses significantly raised spike-specific TCR breadth and depth over controls.

This clone has more than one count but fewer than ten. No antigen is known for it. The repertoire was sequenced with immunoSEQ multiplex PCR; TCRdb's copy has only in-frame clones and lacks some. In the table there are about 110,000 clones, 90% to 95% of which are singletons. This clonotype was sampled from an adult in good health. The source material was peripheral blood, sampled on day 0 of AZD1222 vaccination. The rearrangement joins TRBV7-9 to TRBJ1-1, with D possibly being TRBD1 (5 bases). CDR3 protein: CASSLGDRAAFF. CDR3 nucleotide sequence: TGTGCCAGCAGCTTAGGGGACCGCGCCGCTTTCTTT.